The 18 T cell receptor beta chains presented below share a single source sample, sequenced in a study of spatial heterogeneity in lung cancer (dated by TCRdb to about 2019). The protocol used for the library was 5' RACE. Sequenced using a NextSeq 500. TCRdb trimmed public reads at Q25 via fastp, called clones via MiXCR and kept in-frame beta chains. Rows are unified per CDR3 protein, each entry keeping the most common DNA and genes. This sample holds 1,500 or so distinct CDR3 sequences; roughly 14% were observed only once. The ten largest clones add up to roughly 13% of the sample. What the study reported, not specific to this receptor: A correlation was observed between the number of expanded intratumoral alpha and beta TCRs and the tumor nonsynonymous mutation count.

The sample's time point label, in plain terms: sample taken at primary tumor resection. The antigens for these receptors are not known. Sample: lung tumor tissue, taken at surgery. All receptors come from a male donor with early-stage non-small cell lung cancer.

In its sample, this clonotype is medium-sized. The library was prepared for alpha chains; this beta chain is a stray read, so its frequency means little. This rearrangement joins TRBV7-9 to TRBJ1-2; D remains unclear. The germline CDR1 and CDR2 sequences are SEHNR and FQNEAQ (reference sequence). V was shortened by 3 bases and J by 2 bases, with 10 bases between the two germline ends. The CDR3 is 14 amino acids. The CDR3 sequence: CASSFVGRNYGYTF. CDR3 DNA sequence: TGTGCCAGCAGCTTCGTAGGTCGGAACTATGGCTACACCTTC. Supplemented by reference TRBV7-9 and TRBJ1-2, the full variable domain reads DTGVSQNPRHKITKRGQNVTFRCDPISEHNRLYWYRQTLGQGPEFLTYFQNEAQLEKSRLLSDRFSAERPKGSFSTLEIQRTEQGDSAMYLCASSFVGRNYGYTFGSGTRLTVV.

This clonotype qualifies as medium-sized. This beta chain turned up in a library designed for alpha chains; as an off-target read, its abundance says little. The chain carries TRBV7-6 and TRBJ2-2; D might be TRBD2 (5 bases). Per germline, CDR1 SGHVS and CDR2 FNYEAQ. The CDR3 runs to 14 residues. Trimming removed 2 bases from V and 4 bases from J, with 8 bases in between. The CDR3 here is CASSLRERTGELFF. CDR3 DNA: TGTGCCAGCAGCTTAAGGGAGCGCACCGGGGAGCTGTTTTTT.

This clonotype is medium-sized within its sample. This beta chain lies outside the target of a library built for alpha chains; its clone size means little. This chain connects TRBV28 to TRBJ2-7; D remains unclear. The CDR3 length is 12 residues. Trimming stripped 6 bases from V and 6 bases from J, with 12 bases between. The germline V gene encodes CDR1 MDHEN and CDR2 SYDVKM. The CDR3 region is CASSPGPVEQYF. The CDR3 bases are TGTGCCAGCAGCCCGGGCCCGGTCGAGCAGTACTTC.

This clonotype is labeled medium-sized. Because the library targeted alpha chains, this beta chain is an off-target read whose size means little. This sequence joins TRBV14 and TRBJ2-1, with TRBD1 matching 7 bases. The CDR3 has 16 amino acids. The V gene's germline CDR1 is SGHDN and CDR2 FVKESK. V gave up 4 bases and J gave up 2 bases; unmatched junction bases: 8. CDR3 sequence reads: CASSPQGVAAYNEQFF. In DNA, the CDR3 is TGTGCCAGCAGCCCCCAGGGGGTAGCAGCCTACAATGAGCAGTTCTTC.

This clonotype is categorized as medium-sized. Little can be read into the size of this beta chain, an off-target read in a library designed for alpha chains. This chain joins TRBV30 and TRBJ1-4, with D perhaps matching TRBD1 (5 bases). V lost 2 bases and J 3 bases, leaving 7 bases between the germline ends. This CDR3 spans 13 amino acids. Germline V gene sequence: CDR1 GTSNPN, CDR2 SVGIG (reference sequence). The CDR3 region is CAWSMGANEKLFF. Here the CDR3 DNA reads TGTGCCTGGAGTATGGGGGCTAATGAAAAACTGTTTTTT.

This clonotype is medium-sized in the sample. Because this beta chain is a stray read in a library intended to capture alpha chains, its abundance should not be given much weight. This chain connects TRBV7-2 to TRBJ1-6; the match to TRBD1 covers 9 bases. Germline V gene lookup returns CDR1 SGHTA and CDR2 FQGNSA. The CDR3 length is 19 residues. The V and J ends lost 3 bases and 7 bases, in that order; junction bases with no gene match: 16. Here the CDR3 reads CASSFLQGASTRRNSPLHF. For the CDR3, the DNA is TGTGCCAGCAGCTTTTTACAGGGGGCCAGCACGCGAAGAAATTCACCCCTCCACTTT. Together with reference TRBV7-2 and TRBJ1-6, the CDR3 gives the full variable domain: GAGVSQSPSNKVTEKGKDVELRCDPISGHTALYWYRQSLGQGLEFLIYFQGNSAPDKSGLPSDRFSAERTGGSVSTLTIQRTQQEDSAVYLCASSFLQGASTRRNSPLHFGNGTRLTVT.

This clonotype is categorized as medium-sized. This beta chain is a stray read from a library made for alpha chains; its abundance is not meaningful. The chain carries TRBV7-8 and TRBJ1-5; D unresolved. V dropped 5 bases and J dropped 4 bases, with 15 bases sitting between them. CDR1 is SGHVS and CDR2 is FQNEAQ in the germline V gene. The CDR3 runs to 15 residues. DNA of the CDR3: TGTGCCAGCAGCATAACCCCAGGACGTAATCAGCCCCAGCATTTT. Protein product: CASSITPGRNQPQHF.

In regard to this clonotype: The library was built for alpha chains, so this beta chain is an off-target read and its size means little. The chain joins TRBV11-3 to TRBJ2-7; D gene uncertain. Trimming removed 3 bases at V and 7 bases at J, with 10 bases between. This CDR3 region has 12 residues. Looked up from germline, CDR1 is SGHNT and CDR2 is YENEEA. CDR3 DNA: TGTGCCAGCAGCTTTGAGGAAGGGGAGCAGTACTTC. Protein: CASSFEEGEQYF.

As regards this clonotype: The library was designed around alpha chains, so this beta chain is a stray read whose abundance carries little weight. The chain carries TRBV12-3 or TRBV12-4 and TRBJ2-7; 11 bases are shared with TRBD2. The CDR3 sequence is 15 residues long. Trimming took 6 bases from V and 0 from J; bases not matched to a gene: 4. The chain's CDR3 is CASSTGTSGSYEQYF. In DNA form, the CDR3 reads TGTGCCAGCAGCACCGGGACTAGCGGCTCCTACGAGCAGTACTTC.

This clonotype is medium-sized within its sample. As an off-target read in a library built for alpha chains, this beta chain has a frequency of little significance. V usage is TRBV2 and J usage is TRBJ1-5; 8 bases match TRBD1. Germline-derived CDR1 and CDR2 are SNHLY and FYNNEI. V shed 4 bases, J shed 0 bases, and the junction held 5 bases outside the gene matches. The CDR3 totals 16 residues. The CDR3 loop reads CASSAGTGFSNQPQHF. The DNA of the CDR3 is TGTGCCAGCAGTGCCGGGACAGGATTTAGCAATCAGCCCCAGCATTTT.

As regards this clonotype: Since it is a stray read in a library aimed at alpha chains, this beta chain has a size that is not meaningful. This rearrangement joins TRBV5-4 to TRBJ2-3; 14 nucleotides align to TRBD2. The CDR3 totals 17 residues. The germline V gene encodes CDR1 SGHNT and CDR2 YYREEE (reference sequence). The junction had 4 bases not matched to a gene; V was cut back by 1 base and J by 3 bases. CDR3 residues: CASSLRLAGGPTDTQYF. CDR3 nucleotides: TGTGCCAGCAGCTTGAGACTAGCGGGGGGGCCGACAGATACGCAGTATTTT.

Concerning this clonotype itself: Found in a library prepared for alpha chains, this beta chain is an off-target read, and its abundance has little meaning. CDR3 sequence: CASSKASGANVLTF. Written as DNA, the CDR3 is TGTGCCAGCAGCAAAGCCTCTGGGGCCAACGTCCTGACTTTC. The V and J genes are TRBV28 and TRBJ2-6; D unresolved. The CDR3 is 14 residues long. Trimming pared 6 bases from V and 0 bases from J, leaving 6 bases between. The V gene's germline CDR1 is MDHEN and CDR2 SYDVKM.

This clonotype counts as large. Since it is a stray read in a library aimed at alpha chains, this beta chain has a size that is not meaningful. V gene TRBV24-1 combines with J gene TRBJ2-1; D is perhaps TRBD1 or TRBD2 (5 bases each). Deletions cut 3 bases from V and 4 bases from J, with 21 bases between. The CDR3 runs 18 residues. Germline CDR1 and CDR2: KGHDR and SFDVKD. CDR3 DNA sequence: TGTGCCACCAGTGATCCTGCCATCGGGGCCCTAAAATACAATGAGCAGTTCTTC. It is translated as CATSDPAIGALKYNEQFF.

This clonotype rates as medium-sized. In a library made to pick up alpha chains, this beta chain is a stray read with a size that means little. The CDR3 sequence is CASSSPTTVGTEAFF. Here the CDR3 DNA reads TGTGCCAGCAGTTCCCCGACCACAGTGGGCACTGAAGCTTTCTTT. V gene TRBV28 combines with J gene TRBJ1-1; D is undetermined. This CDR3 region has 15 residues. Germline-derived CDR1 and CDR2 are MDHEN and SYDVKM. The V end was cut by 4 bases, the J end by 4 bases, with 16 bases between. Full variable domain (outside the CDR3, taken from reference TRBV28 and TRBJ1-1): DVKVTQSSRYLVKRTGEKVFLECVQDMDHENMFWYRQDPGLGLRLIYFSYDVKMKEKGDIPEGYSVSREKKERFSLILESASTNQTSMYLCASSSPTTVGTEAFFGQGTRLTVV.

This clonotype was detected a few times. With the library built for alpha chains, this beta chain is off target and its frequency is not meaningful. V is TRBV10-3 and J is TRBJ2-7, with 14 bases matching TRBD2. CDR1 and CDR2 (germline): ENHRY, SYGVKD. CDR3 length: 15 residues. Trimming cost V 6 bases and J 5 bases; bases outside gene matches: 6. The CDR3 reads CAISGTSGSRDEQYF. DNA for the CDR3: TGTGCCATCAGCGGGACTAGCGGGAGTCGGGACGAGCAGTACTTC.

By sample fraction, this clonotype is medium-sized. The library was built for alpha chains, so this beta chain is an off-target read and its size means little. V is TRBV18 and J is TRBJ1-4, with unresolved D. V was trimmed by 2 bases and J by 5 bases, leaving 9 bases between them. Germline values: CDR1 KGHSH, CDR2 LQKENI. The length of the CDR3 is 14 residues. The CDR3: CASSPTGTNEKLFF. The DNA for the CDR3 is TGTGCCAGCTCACCAACGGGTACCAATGAAAAACTGTTTTTT.

This clonotype is medium-sized (0.01 to 0.1%) in the sample. This beta chain is a stray read from a library made for alpha chains; its abundance is not meaningful. The chain recombines TRBV24-1 with TRBJ2-3; 9 nucleotides line up with TRBD1. This CDR3 region has 15 residues. V lost 5 bases to trimming and J lost 6 bases; unmatched junction nucleotides: 8. The germline V gene encodes CDR1 KGHDR and CDR2 SFDVKD. As DNA, the CDR3 is TGTGCCACCAGTGTAACAGGGGGCGGAATGGATACGCAGTATTTT. This encodes CATSVTGGGMDTQYF.

By share, this clonotype counts as medium-sized (0.01 to 0.1%). This beta chain appears as a stray read in a library generated for alpha chains; its size is not informative. CDR3 sequence (DNA): TGTGCCAGCAGTTTCAGTCTAGCGGGGGGGAATGAGCAGTTCTTC. It is translated as CASSFSLAGGNEQFF. The gene calls are TRBV27 and TRBJ2-1, with 12 bases fitting TRBD2. Per germline, CDR1 MNHEY and CDR2 SMNVEV (reference sequence). The junction had 4 bases not matched to a gene; V was cut back by 3 bases and J by 7 bases. The CDR3 consists of 15 residues.